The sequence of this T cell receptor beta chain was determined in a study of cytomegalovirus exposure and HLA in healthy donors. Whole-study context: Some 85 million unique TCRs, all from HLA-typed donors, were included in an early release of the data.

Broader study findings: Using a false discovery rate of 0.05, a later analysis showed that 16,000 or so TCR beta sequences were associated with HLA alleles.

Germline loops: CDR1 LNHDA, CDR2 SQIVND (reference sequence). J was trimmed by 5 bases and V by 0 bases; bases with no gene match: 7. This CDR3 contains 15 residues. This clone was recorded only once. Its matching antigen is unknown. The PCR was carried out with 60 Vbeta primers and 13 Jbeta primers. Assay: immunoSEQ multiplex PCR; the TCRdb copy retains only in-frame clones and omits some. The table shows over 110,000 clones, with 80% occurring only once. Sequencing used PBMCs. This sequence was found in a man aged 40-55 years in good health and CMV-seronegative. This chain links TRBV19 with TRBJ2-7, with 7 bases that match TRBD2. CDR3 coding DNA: TGTGCCAGTAGTATAGAGAGGACTAGAAACAACGAGCAGTACTTC. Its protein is CASSIERTRNNEQYF. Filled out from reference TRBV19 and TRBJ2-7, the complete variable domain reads DGGITQSPKYLFRKEGQNVTLSCEQNLNHDAMYWYRQDPGQGLRLIYYSQIVNDFQKGDIAEGYSVSREKKESFPLTVTSAQKNPTAFYLCASSIERTRNNEQYFGPGTRLTVT.